The clone carrying this T cell receptor (beta chain) was detected a few times. Germline V CDR1 and CDR2: SEHNR, FQNEAQ (reference sequence). This CDR3 comprises 15 residues. V lost 5 bases and J lost 4, with 17 bases in between. With a J-beta primer mix and a sample-barcoded 5' primer, a second PCR ran about 7 to 11 cycles. TCRdb independently ran MiXCR on the 5' RACE reads; one entry per CDR3 protein. This sample has hundreds of thousands of distinct CDR3 sequences, with approximately 49% found just once. This entry comes from a study of blood T cells in healthy people across ages. Material: blood. V gene TRBV7-9 combines with J gene TRBJ1-2, with D unclear. This sequence originates from an older woman in good health. Here the CDR3 DNA reads TGTGCCAGCAGCAGTCAACCCCGGACTCTCTATGGCTACACCTTC. This sequence encodes CASSSQPRTLYGYTF.